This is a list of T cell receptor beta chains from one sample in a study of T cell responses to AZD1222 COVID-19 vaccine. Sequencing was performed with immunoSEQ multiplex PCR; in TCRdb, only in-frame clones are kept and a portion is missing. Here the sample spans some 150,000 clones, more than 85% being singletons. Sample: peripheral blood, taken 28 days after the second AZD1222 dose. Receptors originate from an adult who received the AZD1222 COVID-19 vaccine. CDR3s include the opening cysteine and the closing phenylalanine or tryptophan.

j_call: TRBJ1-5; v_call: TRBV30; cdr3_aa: CACEGHNSNQPQHF
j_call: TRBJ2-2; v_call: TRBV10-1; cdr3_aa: CASSESLNTGELFF
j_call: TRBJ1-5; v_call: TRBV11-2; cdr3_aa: CASSFGGQGAQPQHF
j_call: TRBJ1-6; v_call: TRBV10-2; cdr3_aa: CASSEDKATYNSPLHF
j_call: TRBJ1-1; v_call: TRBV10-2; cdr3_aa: CASLPGQIMNTEAFF
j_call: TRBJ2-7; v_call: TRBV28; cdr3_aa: CATGLNGQGEYEQYF
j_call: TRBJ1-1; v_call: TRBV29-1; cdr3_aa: CSVWKPGGTEAFF
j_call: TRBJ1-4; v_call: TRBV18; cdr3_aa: CASSPPGQENEKLFF
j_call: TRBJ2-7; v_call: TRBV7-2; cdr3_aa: CASSLAMTSASSYEQYF
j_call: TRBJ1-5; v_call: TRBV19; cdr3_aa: CASRDLGPDSNQPQHF
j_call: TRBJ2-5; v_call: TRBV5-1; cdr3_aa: CASSHFLPGTGIGETQYF
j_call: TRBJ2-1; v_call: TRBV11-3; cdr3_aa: CASSLRQGSYNEQFF
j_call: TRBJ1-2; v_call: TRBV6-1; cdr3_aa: CASSEIGALNYGYTF
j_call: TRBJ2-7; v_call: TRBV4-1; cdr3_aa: CASSQASGQGYEQYF
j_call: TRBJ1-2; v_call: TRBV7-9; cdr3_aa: CASSSGITNYGYTF
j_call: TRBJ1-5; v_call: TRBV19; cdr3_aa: CASSIARVGQPQHF
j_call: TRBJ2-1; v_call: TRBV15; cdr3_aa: CATSRRGVPNSYNEQFF
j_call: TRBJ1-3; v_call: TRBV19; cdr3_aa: CASSIYRGTGNTIYF
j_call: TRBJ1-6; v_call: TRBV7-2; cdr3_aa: CASSLYGTDNSPLHF
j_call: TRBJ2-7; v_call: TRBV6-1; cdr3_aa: CASSEVAAGGPYEQYF
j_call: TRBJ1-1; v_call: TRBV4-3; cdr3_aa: CASSQDLADWNTEAFF
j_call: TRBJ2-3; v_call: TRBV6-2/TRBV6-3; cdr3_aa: CASSEQGLTQYF
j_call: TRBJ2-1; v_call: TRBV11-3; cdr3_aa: CASSLDMGRQFF
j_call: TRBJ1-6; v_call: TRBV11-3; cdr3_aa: CASSLNRGVSYSPLHF
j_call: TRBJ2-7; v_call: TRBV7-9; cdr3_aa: CASSLRGYEQYF
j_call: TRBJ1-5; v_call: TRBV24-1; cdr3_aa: CATSDVGGSNQPQHF
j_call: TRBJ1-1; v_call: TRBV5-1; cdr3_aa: CASSSLGNTEAFF
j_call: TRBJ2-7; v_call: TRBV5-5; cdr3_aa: CASSSLTYEQYF
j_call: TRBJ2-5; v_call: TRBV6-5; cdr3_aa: CASSRTLTETQYF
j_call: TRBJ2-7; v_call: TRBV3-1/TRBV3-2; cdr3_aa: CASSQEGAGRSEQYF
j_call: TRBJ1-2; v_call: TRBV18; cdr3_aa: CASSPGQGVNYGYTF
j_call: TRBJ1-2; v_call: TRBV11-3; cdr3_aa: CASSLDRGQGSYGCTF
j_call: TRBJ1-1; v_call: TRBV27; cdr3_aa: CASSPTGRNTEAFF
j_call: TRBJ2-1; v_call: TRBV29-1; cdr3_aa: CSVEEGLAGGYNEQFF
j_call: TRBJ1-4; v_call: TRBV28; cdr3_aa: CASSAPGRGQINEKLFF
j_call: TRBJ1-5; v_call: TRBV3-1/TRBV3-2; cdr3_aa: CASSQGVQSNQPQHF
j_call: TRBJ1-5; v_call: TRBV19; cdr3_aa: CASSMEDSNQPQHF
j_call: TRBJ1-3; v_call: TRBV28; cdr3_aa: CATHSGNTIYF
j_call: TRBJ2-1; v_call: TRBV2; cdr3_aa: CASSEVAEDYNEQFF
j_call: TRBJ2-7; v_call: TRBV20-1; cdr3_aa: CSASSGQGNYEQYF
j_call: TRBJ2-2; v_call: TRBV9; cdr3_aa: CASSVGVALTGELFF
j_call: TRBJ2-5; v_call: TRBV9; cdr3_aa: CASSVDGGMAYF
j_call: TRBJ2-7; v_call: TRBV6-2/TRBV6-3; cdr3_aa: CASSLTRYEQYF
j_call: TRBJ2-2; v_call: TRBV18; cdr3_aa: CASSRIDTGELFF
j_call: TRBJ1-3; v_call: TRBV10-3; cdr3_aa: CAISNRGPSGNTIYF
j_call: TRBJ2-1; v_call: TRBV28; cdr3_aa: CASSSLAVFSYNEQFF
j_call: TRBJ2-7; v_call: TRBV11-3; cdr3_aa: CASSLDLREQYF
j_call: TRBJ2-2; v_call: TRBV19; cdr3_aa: CASSIGPGTTGELFF
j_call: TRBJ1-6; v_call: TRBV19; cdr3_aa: CASSTTRPGRRGNNSPLHF
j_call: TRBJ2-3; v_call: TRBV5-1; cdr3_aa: CASSRGQGAADTQYF
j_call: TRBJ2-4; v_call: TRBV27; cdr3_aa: CASSTLQGLTKNIQYF
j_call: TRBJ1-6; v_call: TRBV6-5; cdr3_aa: CASSYDDPYSPLHF
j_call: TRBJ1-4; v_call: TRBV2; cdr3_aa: CASSDSTVDEKLFF